The following is a T cell receptor beta chain sequence with its context. Antigen unknown. Pregnant or lactating patients were excluded, as were those with uncontrolled infection or other autoimmune disease. In making diagnoses, clinical symptoms, serum thyroxine and TRAb, thyroid ultrasound and orbital computed tomography were all used. The PBMCs studied were ones that came from 10 ml fresh peripheral blood. Amplified TCR beta CDR3 regions derived from RNA transcripts. The TCR CDR3 first-round RT-PCR relied on the HTBI primer set. TCRdb itself ran the multiplex PCR reads through MiXCR, one entry per CDR3 protein. Counted here are fewer than 400,000 distinct CDR3 sequences, approximately 17% occurring once; the ten biggest clones make up approximately 31%. The CDR3 totals 15 residues. V was trimmed by 3 bases and J by 1 base, leaving 14 bases between them. Germline lookup yields CDR1 SGDLS and CDR2 YYNGEE.

The data derive from a study of T cells in Graves' hyperthyroidism and ophthalmopathy. Study observations and caveats: Most expanded thyroid clonotypes above 0.001 also appeared in blood.

The V gene is TRBV9, the J gene TRBJ2-7; D remains ambiguous. The origin of this receptor is a man aged 25 to 45 with Graves' hyperthyroidism. The source material was blood. CDR3 in DNA: TGTGCCAGCAGCGGAAGAGTTAGTGGTTCCTACGAGCAGTACTTC. Amino acid sequence: CASSGRVSGSYEQYF.